This TCR beta chain was recovered during a study of T cell responses to AZD1222 COVID-19 vaccine. Generated by immunoSEQ multiplex PCR, the TCRdb table keeps only in-frame clones and is missing some. The table shows 150,000 or so clones, with 89% occurring only once. The CDR3 length is 11 residues. V was pared by 6 bases and J by 7 bases, with 9 bases between. Looked up from germline, CDR1 is SNHLY and CDR2 is FYNNEI. This clone was seen a single time. This material consisted of peripheral blood, taken on day 0 of AZD1222 vaccination. The chain joins TRBV2 to TRBJ1-2, with D uncertain. This receptor was obtained from an adult in good health. The CDR3 protein is CASSLSGGYTF. The DNA for the CDR3 is TGTGCCAGCAGCCTAAGCGGTGGCTACACCTTC.